This T cell receptor (beta chain) derives from a study of blood T cells in healthy people across ages. Germline values: CDR1 LGHNA, CDR2 YSLEER. Trimming took off 2 bases at V and 2 bases at J, with 7 bases between the two ends. CDR3 length equals 15 residues. Together with a sample-barcoded 5' primer, a J-beta primer mix was included in a second PCR lasting roughly 6 to 12 cycles. CDR3-containing paired-end reads numbered at least 2.5 million in each sample. TCRdb used MiXCR to reprocess the 5' RACE reads, holding one entry per CDR3 protein. The sample includes 800,000 or so distinct CDR3 sequences, just under 25% of them seen just once. This clonotype was found a few times. Separately, the same data were catalogued under a study of T cells of mothers and their children. From that second work: The sample comes from several healthy Caucasian donors: mothers and children.

The receptor was isolated from a boy between 10 and 17 years old in good health. The rearrangement uses TRBV4-3 and TRBJ2-6; no definite D call. Sequenced sample: blood. In DNA, the CDR3 is TGCGCCAGCAGCCAACAACTGCCTGGGGCCAACGTCCTGACTTTC. It yields the protein CASSQQLPGANVLTF.